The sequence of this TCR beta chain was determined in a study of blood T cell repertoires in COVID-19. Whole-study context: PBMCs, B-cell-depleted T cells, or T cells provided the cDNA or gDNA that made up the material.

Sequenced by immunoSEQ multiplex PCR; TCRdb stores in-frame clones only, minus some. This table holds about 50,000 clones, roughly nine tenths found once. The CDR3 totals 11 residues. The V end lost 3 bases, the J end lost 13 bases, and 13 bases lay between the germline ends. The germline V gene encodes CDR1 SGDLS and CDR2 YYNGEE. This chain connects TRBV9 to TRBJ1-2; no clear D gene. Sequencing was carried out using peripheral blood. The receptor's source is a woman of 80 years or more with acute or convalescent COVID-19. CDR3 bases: TGTGCCAGCAGCGCGGCCGGGTCCACCACCTTC. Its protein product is CASSAAGSTTF. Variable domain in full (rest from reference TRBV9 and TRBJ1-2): DSGVTQTPKHLITATGQRVTLRCSPRSGDLSVYWYQQSLDQGLQFLIQYYNGEERAKGNILERFSAQQFPDLHSELNLSSLELGDSALYFCASSAAGSTTFGSGTRLTVV.